The 4 T cell receptor delta chains listed next were all sequenced from one sample in a study of γδ T cells in repeated Plasmodium falciparum infection. TCRdb reanalyzed the multiplex PCR reads using CATT. The table shows 53,000 or so delta-chain clones, with about 2% occurring only once. Flow sorting of PBMC yielded separate Vgamma9/Vdelta2+ and Vdelta2-negative gammadelta T cell populations for bulk repertoire analysis. The sample was gamma-delta T cells from blood. These receptors were obtained from a pool of human donors (malaria-infected and uninfected, not separated).

There are a few counts of this clone. TCRdb's listed protein matches a much larger clone and diverges from this DNA's translation at residue 14, likely through a read error; the protein shown comes from the DNA. CDR3 nucleotide sequence: TGTGCTCTTGGGGAACTAGTAGGTTCTCCTAGGTGGGGACACCACACCGATAAACTCATCTTT. This gives the protein CALGELVGSPRWGHHTDKLIF. J is TRDJ1 and V is TRDV1, with D possibly being TRDD2 or TRDD3 (5 bases each). Here the J gene was assigned by germline matching of the DNA, as TCRdb has none. The CDR3 runs 21 residues. The germline V gene has CDR1 TSWWSYY and CDR2 QGS. V lost 0 bases to trimming and J lost 0 bases, with 26 bases between them.

In this sample, this clone turned up many times. A far larger clone is a single base away, which makes a read error likely. This sample also contains other DNA sequences that code for the same CDR3. The genes are TRDV2 and TRDJ1; 12 nucleotides match TRDD3. TCRdb records no J gene; here it was assigned by comparing the DNA to germline. With 3 bases clipped from V and 2 bases from J, the junction kept 12 bases outside the gene matches. This CDR3 has 18 residues. CDR1 and CDR2 from the germline V gene are GEAIGNYY and EKD. CDR3: CACDPVLGDTRETDKLIF. The DNA for the CDR3 is TGTGCCTGTGACCCCGTACTGGGGGATACAAGAGAGACCGATAAACTCATCTTT.

This clone has at least ten counts. TCRdb shows a much larger clone's protein in place of this DNA's translation, and the two differ at residue 15, likely through a read error; the protein shown is translated from the DNA. The chain couples TRDV3 to TRDJ1, with 8 nucleotides matching TRDD3. The CDR3 runs 18 residues. From germline, CDR1 is TVYSNPD and CDR2 GDNSRS (reference sequence). The CDR3 protein is CASRPCFWWDTLSDRLIF. CDR3 DNA: TGTGCCTCTCGACCTTGTTTCTGGTGGGATACGCTTAGCGATAGACTCATCTTT.

The table lists this clone with many counts. J is TRDJ1 and V is TRDV2; TRDD3 matches 12 bases. No J segment appears in TCRdb, so it was assigned here by matching the sequence to germline. Germline-derived CDR1 and CDR2 are GEAIGNYY and EKD. Unmatched junction bases numbered 16, after V lost 3 bases and J lost 3 bases. This CDR3 comprises 19 residues. CDR3 nucleotides: TGTGCCTGTGACGGAATCAAGACTGGGGGATACCCTGGTGCCGATAAACTCATCTTT. Residues: CACDGIKTGGYPGADKLIF.